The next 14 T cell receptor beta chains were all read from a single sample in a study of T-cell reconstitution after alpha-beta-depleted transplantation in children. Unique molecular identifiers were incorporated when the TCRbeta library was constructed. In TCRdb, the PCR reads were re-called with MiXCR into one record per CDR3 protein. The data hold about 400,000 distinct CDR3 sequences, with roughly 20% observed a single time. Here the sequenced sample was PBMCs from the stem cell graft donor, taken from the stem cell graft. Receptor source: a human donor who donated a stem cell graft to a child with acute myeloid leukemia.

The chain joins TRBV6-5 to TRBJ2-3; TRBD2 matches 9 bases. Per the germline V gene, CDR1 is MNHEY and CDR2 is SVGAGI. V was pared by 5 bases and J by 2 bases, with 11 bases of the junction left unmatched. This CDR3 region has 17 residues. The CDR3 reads CASSLTRLAEVTDTQYF. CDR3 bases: TGTGCCAGCAGTCTGACTCGACTAGCGGAGGTCACAGATACGCAGTATTTT.

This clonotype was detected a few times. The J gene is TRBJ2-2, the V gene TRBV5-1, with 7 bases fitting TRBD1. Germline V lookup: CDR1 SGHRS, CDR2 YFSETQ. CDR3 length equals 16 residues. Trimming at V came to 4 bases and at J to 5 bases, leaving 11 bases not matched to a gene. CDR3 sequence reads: CASSRQGRATTGELFF. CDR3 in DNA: TGCGCCAGCAGCAGACAGGGTCGAGCTACGACCGGGGAGCTGTTTTTT.

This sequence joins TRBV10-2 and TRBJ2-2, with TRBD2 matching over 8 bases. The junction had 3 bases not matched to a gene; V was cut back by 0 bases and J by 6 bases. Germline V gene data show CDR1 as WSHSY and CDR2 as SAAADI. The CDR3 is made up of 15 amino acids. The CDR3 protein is CASSESWREAGELFF. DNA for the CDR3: TGCGCCAGCAGTGAGTCGTGGCGGGAGGCCGGGGAGCTGTTTTTT.

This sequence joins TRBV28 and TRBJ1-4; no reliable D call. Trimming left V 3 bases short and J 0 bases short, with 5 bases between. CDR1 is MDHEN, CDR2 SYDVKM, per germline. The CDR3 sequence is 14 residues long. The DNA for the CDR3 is TGTGCCAGCAGTTTCTACGCAACTAATGAAAAACTGTTTTTT. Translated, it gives CASSFYATNEKLFF.

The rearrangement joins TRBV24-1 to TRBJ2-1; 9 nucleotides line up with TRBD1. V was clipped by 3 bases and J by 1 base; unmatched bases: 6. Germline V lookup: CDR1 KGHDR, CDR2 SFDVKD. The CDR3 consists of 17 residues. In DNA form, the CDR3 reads TGTGCCACCAGTGATGACACAGGGGGCGTATCCTACAATGAGCAGTTCTTC. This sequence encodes CATSDDTGGVSYNEQFF.

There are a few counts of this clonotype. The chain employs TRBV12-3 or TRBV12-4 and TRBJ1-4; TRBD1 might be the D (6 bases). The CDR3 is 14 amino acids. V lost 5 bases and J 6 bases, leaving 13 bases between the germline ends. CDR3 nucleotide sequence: TGTGCCAGCAGTCCCAGGGGACGGTATGAAAAACTGTTTTTT. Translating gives CASSPRGRYEKLFF.

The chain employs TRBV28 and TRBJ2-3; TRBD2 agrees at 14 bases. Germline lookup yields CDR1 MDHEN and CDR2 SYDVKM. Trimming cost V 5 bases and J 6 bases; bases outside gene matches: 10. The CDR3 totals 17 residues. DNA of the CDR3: TGTGCCAGCAGTCCCAGGGGACTAGCGGGAGCTGCCGATACGCAGTATTTT. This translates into CASSPRGLAGAADTQYF.

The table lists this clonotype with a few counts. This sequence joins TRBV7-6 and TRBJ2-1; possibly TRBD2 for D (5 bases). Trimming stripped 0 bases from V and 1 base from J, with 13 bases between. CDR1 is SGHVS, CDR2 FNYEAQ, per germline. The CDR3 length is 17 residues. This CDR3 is CASSLAGWTGSYNEQFF. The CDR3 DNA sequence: TGTGCCAGCAGCTTAGCGGGATGGACGGGGTCCTACAATGAGCAGTTCTTC.

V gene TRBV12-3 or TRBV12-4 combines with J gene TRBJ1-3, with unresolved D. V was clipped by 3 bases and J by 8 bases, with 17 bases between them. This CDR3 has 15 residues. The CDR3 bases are TGTGCCAGCAGTTTCCAGACCGACTATGGGGACACCATATATTTT. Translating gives CASSFQTDYGDTIYF.

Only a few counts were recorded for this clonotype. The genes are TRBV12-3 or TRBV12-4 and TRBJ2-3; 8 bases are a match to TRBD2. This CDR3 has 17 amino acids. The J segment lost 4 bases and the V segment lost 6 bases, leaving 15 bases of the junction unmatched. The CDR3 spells CASSLLGVAGWADTQYF. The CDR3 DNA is TGTGCCAGCAGCCTTTTAGGGGTAGCGGGATGGGCAGATACGCAGTATTTT.

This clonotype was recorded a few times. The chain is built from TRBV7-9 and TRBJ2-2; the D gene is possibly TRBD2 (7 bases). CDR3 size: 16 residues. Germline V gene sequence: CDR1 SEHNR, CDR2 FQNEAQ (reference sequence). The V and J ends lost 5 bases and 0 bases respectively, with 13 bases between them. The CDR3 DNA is TGTGCCAGCAGCAGGGGGGGGTACACGAACACCGGGGAGCTGTTTTTT. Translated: CASSRGGYTNTGELFF.

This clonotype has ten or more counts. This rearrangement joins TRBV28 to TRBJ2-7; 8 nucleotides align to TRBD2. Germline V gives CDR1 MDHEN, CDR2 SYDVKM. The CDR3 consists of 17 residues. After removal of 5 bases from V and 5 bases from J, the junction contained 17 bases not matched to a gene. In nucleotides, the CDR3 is TGTGCCAGCAGTCTGCTCGACTCGGGAGGGCCATGGGACGAGCAGTACTTC. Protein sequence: CASSLLDSGGPWDEQYF.

This CDR3 is CASASTINEQFF. CDR3 coding DNA: TGTGCCAGCGCTAGTACGATCAATGAGCAGTTCTTC. This rearrangement joins TRBV2 to TRBJ2-1; no definite D call. This CDR3 region has 12 residues. Trimming left V 8 bases short and J 6 bases short, with 11 bases between. Germline V gene sequence: CDR1 SNHLY, CDR2 FYNNEI.

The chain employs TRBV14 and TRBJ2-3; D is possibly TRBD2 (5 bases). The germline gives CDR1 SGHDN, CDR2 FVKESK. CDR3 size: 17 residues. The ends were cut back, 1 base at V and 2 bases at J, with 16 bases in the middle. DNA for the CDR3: TGTGCCAGCAGCCAAGGTAGCCCAGCGGACCCCACAGATACGCAGTATTTT. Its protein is CASSQGSPADPTDTQYF.